This entry features one TCR beta chain sequence. It lacks a known antigen. Base qualities are not at hand, and no much larger clone is one base apart. The data originate from a study of glioma-infiltrating T cells after dendritic cell vaccination listed by TCRdb under 2016. Regarding the complete study: Of the roughly 15 glioblastoma patients in the cohort, all drawn from Phase I and II dendritic cell vaccination trials, 9 were newly diagnosed and 6 had recurrent disease. Autologous tumor lysate-pulsed dendritic cell vaccination was administered to the patients between the early 2000s and the early 2010s. The vaccine consisted of monocyte-derived dendritic cells cultured approximately seven days with IL-4 and GM-CSF, then pulsed overnight with autologous tumor lysate. Each patient got three intradermal injections of the dendritic cell vaccine, spaced at biweekly intervals, in the arm below the axilla. Deep sequencing of TCR beta CDR3 regions was used to quantify tumor-infiltrating lymphocyte content and compare tumor and blood repertoires in dendritic cell-vaccinated glioblastoma patients. Survival after dendritic cell vaccination was correlated with TCR sequencing metrics, such as TIL content and the overlap between tumor and blood repertoires.

CDR1 and CDR2, per the germline V gene, are SGHDT and YYEEEE. At the junction V is shortened by 3 bases and J by 5 bases, with 17 bases in between. From its cysteine to its phenylalanine, the CDR3 spans 16 amino acids. Only CDR3 DNA is held: 48 bases, read in frame from base 1. Overall results and qualifications from the work: After dendritic cell vaccination, a higher estimated pretreatment TIL content predicted longer time to progression and longer overall survival. No direct relationship between TCR clonality and survival was found, suggesting a diverse polyclonal response may matter. The response model built on TCR overlap across three groups was characterized as speculative, with prospective validation still needed. The cohort was small and heterogeneous, only a few patients had full blood and tumor sets, and even fewer had initial-recurrent tumor pairs.

The immunoSEQ assay amplified TCRB CDR3 regions from around 2.1 micrograms of genomic DNA, or from all available DNA when less than that amount was available. The multiplex PCR employed 60 forward primers targeting TCR V beta segments and 13 reverse primers targeting J beta segments. To estimate the number of reads per starting template, synthetic control templates were added to each sample at limiting dilution. Sequencing produced 87 bp reads on the Illumina HiSeq System. Per the authors' processing: PCR and sequencing errors were removed by merging closely related sequences with a nearest neighbor algorithm. TCR overlap was defined as the percentage of unique tumor TCR beta sequences that were also present in the same patient's peripheral blood. In TCRdb, the immuneACCESS table is reduced to in-frame sequences with V and J assigned. These tables do not hold every clone; where another copy was compared, an unresolved V gene accounts for under half, and the others remain unexplained. Clone size and V and J calls were adopted from that table, with D and trimming inferred from the DNA. The sample includes roughly 98,000 clones, with under 90% observed a single time. The top ten clonotypes cover more than 15% of the sample.

Patients were selected for having adequate residual fresh-frozen tumor tissue and more than two years of available survival data. Molecular status otherwise varied across the glioblastoma patients, but none of them carried an isocitrate dehydrogenase mutation. PBMC were collected before vaccination, two weeks after the third vaccination, and at tumor progression if tumor progression occurred. The Qiagen DNeasy Blood extraction Kit was used to extract genomic DNA. The chain links TRBV5-6 with TRBJ1-4; possibly the D gene is TRBD1, per 5 matching bases. The receptor's source is a human donor with glioblastoma. The source material was blood, sampled before dendritic cell vaccination. The CDR3 in this case is CASSWAMPGGNEKLFF. The base sequence is TGTGCCAGCAGCTGGGCAATGCCGGGGGGGAATGAAAAACTGTTTTTT.